This TCR beta chain comes out of a study of blood T cell repertoires in COVID-19. Data came from immunoSEQ multiplex PCR; TCRdb stores just in-frame clones and leaves some out. The table records 200,000 to 250,000 clones, roughly 80% of them present only once. This clone was counted a single time. CDR1 is LNHDA and CDR2 is SQIVND in the germline V gene (reference sequence). The V gene lost 6 bases and the J gene lost 5 bases, with 14 bases spanning the gap. This CDR3 has 14 amino acids. Sequences were obtained from peripheral blood. V is TRBV19 and J is TRBJ2-1; tentative D call: TRBD2 (5 bases). This TCR was sampled from a woman younger than 35 with acute or convalescent COVID-19. Here the CDR3 DNA reads TGTGCCAGTAGAATCGGCGGAGGAAACAATGAGCAGTTCTTC. This encodes CASRIGGGNNEQFF.